A single count supports the clone carrying this T cell receptor beta chain. Trimming took off 3 bases at V and 4 bases at J, with 8 bases between the two ends. The CDR3 totals 13 residues. From germline, CDR1 is LGHDT and CDR2 YNNKEL (reference sequence). The sample originates from a study of blood T cell repertoires in COVID-19. On the study more broadly: Samples representing acute and convalescent COVID-19 were sourced from the United States, Italy and Spain.

Study processing details: By means of reference gene primer amplification, nucleated cell counts were estimated. Only in-frame clones appear in the TCRdb table, and some are missing; sequencing was by immunoSEQ multiplex PCR. Clonal size and the V and J genes are those of that table, whereas D and trimming came from the DNA. The table lists about 72,000 clones, over 75% of them singletons, with approximately 10% in the top ten. The chain couples TRBV3-1 (or the pseudogene TRBV3-2) to TRBJ2-3; no clear D. This TCR came from a man in his 70s with active or convalescent COVID-19. The material sequenced was peripheral blood. CDR3 in DNA: TGTGCCAGCAGCCATAGATTGGCAGATACGCAGTATTTT. Protein product: CASSHRLADTQYF.